This note documents a single TCR beta chain sequence. The CDR3 runs 19 residues. The table came from immunoSEQ multiplex PCR; TCRdb's copy has only in-frame clones and leaves some out. The table records approximately 52,000 clones, around three quarters of them present only once. This entry is derived from a study of a mutant IDH1 vaccine in newly diagnosed glioma. Indicated time point: baseline, week 1 (first vaccination visit). Indicated treatment: pre-vaccination baseline after standard-of-care therapy. Every donor had a new WHO grade 3 or 4 astrocytoma that was IDH1-mutant, with loss of nuclear ATRX.

Here the sequenced sample was PBMCs, taken from a glioma patient treated with radiotherapy, temozolomide or both. The chain is built from TRBV21-1 and TRBJ1-4; the DNA was not compared with TRBD1, the D call given in the table. TRBV21-1 is noted as a pseudogene. The sequence derives from a woman aged 40 to 49 with glioma. CDR3 DNA: TGTGCCAGCAGCACCGGGACAGGGGGCGAGACAGAAACTAATGAAAAACTGTTTTTT. Amino acids: CASSTGTGGETETNEKLFF.